The 32 T cell receptor beta chains below were found in one sample sequenced in a study of identical twins. TCRdb redid the calling of the 5' RACE reads with MiXCR, one entry per CDR3 protein. This sample has about 890,000 distinct CDR3 sequences; around 12% occur once, and the top ten carry about 1.6%. Another study also made use of these data, one on yellow fever vaccine responses in identical twins.

Sequenced sample: PBMCs. Receptors were obtained from a young woman in good health.

J is TRBJ1-2 and V is TRBV6-1; TRBD1 aligns across 8 bases. Germline assignment: CDR1 MNHNS and CDR2 SASEGT. V lost 6 bases, J lost 4 bases, and 7 bases stayed unmatched. The CDR3 contains 14 residues. Here the CDR3 DNA reads TGTGCCAGCAGGACAGGGGTAGGGGGCTATGGCTACACCTTC. Protein: CASRTGVGGYGYTF.

The rearrangement links TRBV12-3 or TRBV12-4 to TRBJ2-5; TRBD2 agrees at 8 bases. CDR3 length equals 12 residues. V trimming: 5 bases; J trimming: 12 bases; junction bases outside the gene matches: 8. The CDR3 here is CASSIGLADEYF. CDR3 bases: TGTGCCAGCAGTATAGGACTAGCAGATGAGTACTTC.

This chain links TRBV28 with TRBJ2-1; D is possibly TRBD2 (5 bases). This CDR3 contains 17 residues. CDR1 is MDHEN and CDR2 is SYDVKM in the germline V gene. Trimming took 6 bases from V and 2 from J, leaving 20 bases between them. The CDR3, as DNA: TGTGCCAGCAGCCTCACCCTGGTAGAGGGCGCCTACAATGAGCAGTTCTTC. Translating gives CASSLTLVEGAYNEQFF.

This clonotype was observed a handful of times. The rearrangement uses TRBV29-1 and TRBJ2-5; 9 nucleotides agree with TRBD2. Germline V lookup: CDR1 SQVTM, CDR2 ANQGSEA. V lost 3 bases to trimming and J lost 0 bases; unmatched junction nucleotides: 11. CDR3 size: 17 residues. The CDR3 DNA follows: TGCAGCGTTGATCCCGGACTAGCGACCCACCACCAAGAGACCCAGTACTTC. Its translation: CSVDPGLATHHQETQYF.

A remark on this clonotype: One junction end disagrees with the germline gene, perhaps due to a read error. The chain uses TRBV28 and TRBJ1-5; D possibly corresponds to TRBD1 (6 bases). Looked up from germline, CDR1 is MDHEN and CDR2 is SYDVKM. The CDR3 contains 13 residues. CDR3 loop: CASTKGGNRPQHF. The CDR3 DNA follows: TGTGCCAGCACCAAAGGGGGGAATCGGCCCCAGCATTTT.

This clonotype was counted a few times. The rearrangement joins TRBV5-5 to TRBJ2-4, with 11 bases aligning to TRBD2. The length of the CDR3 is 18 residues. Germline V gene sequence: CDR1 SGHKS, CDR2 YYEKEE (reference sequence). The V and J ends lost 0 bases and 1 base, in that order; junction bases with no gene match: 6. The CDR3 nucleotides are TGTGCCAGCAGCTTGGGGAGCCTAGCGGGAGGTGCCAAAAACATTCAGTACTTC. Translating it yields CASSLGSLAGGAKNIQYF.

This clonotype was counted a few times. This rearrangement joins TRBV25-1 to TRBJ2-3; no clear D. Trimming shortened V by 10 bases and J by 0 bases, and 14 bases separated the two germline ends. CDR1 MGHDK and CDR2 SYGVNS come from the germline V gene. The CDR3 sequence is 14 residues long. CDR3 protein: CATGWGTSTDTQYF. CDR3 bases: TGTGCCACCGGGTGGGGAACTAGCACAGATACGCAGTATTTT.

Only a few counts were recorded for this clonotype. The chain couples TRBV3-1 to TRBJ1-2; D ambiguous. CDR3 length equals 13 residues. V gave up 4 bases and J gave up 5 bases, with 11 bases separating them. Germline V CDR1 and CDR2: LGHDT, YNNKEL (reference sequence). For the CDR3, the DNA is TGTGCCAGCAGCCCGCTTTCGGGTTATGGCTACACCTTC. Translating it yields CASSPLSGYGYTF.

The chain employs TRBV21-1 and TRBJ2-7; the tabulated D call, TRBD2, remains unverified against the DNA. TRBV21-1 is designated a pseudogene. CDR3 size: 13 residues. CDR3 coding DNA: TGTGCCAGCAGCCGAGATAGTCTAGGGGAGCAGTACGTC. It translates to CASSRDSLGEQYV.

This clonotype has just a few counts. The V call is TRBV12-3 or TRBV12-4, the J call TRBJ1-3; D is perhaps TRBD1 (5 bases). V was shortened by 3 bases and J by 14 bases, with 11 bases between the two germline ends. The CDR3 covers 11 residues. The CDR3 DNA reads as TGTGCCAGCAGTTTGGGGGGTCCGGTATATTTT. It codes for CASSLGGPVYF.

This clonotype was seen at least ten times. V usage is TRBV5-1 and J usage is TRBJ2-2; D is perhaps TRBD2 (6 bases). There are 18 residues in the CDR3. Trimming cost V 0 bases and J 4 bases, with 19 bases left between them. The V gene's germline CDR1 is SGHRS and CDR2 YFSETQ. The CDR3 sequence is CASSLEPKTREITGELFF. In DNA form, the CDR3 reads TGCGCCAGCAGCTTGGAACCAAAGACTCGGGAGATCACCGGGGAGCTGTTTTTT.

The chain links TRBV6-2 or TRBV6-3 to TRBJ1-5; no clear D gene. The CDR3 runs to 11 residues. Germline V gives CDR1 MNHEY, CDR2 SVGEGT. The V end was cut by 3 bases, the J end by 10 bases, with 7 bases between. The CDR3 spells CASSYQGPQHF. The CDR3 DNA reads as TGTGCCAGCAGTTATCAAGGTCCCCAGCATTTT.

The gene calls are TRBV20-1 and TRBJ1-2; D unclear. CDR1 is DFQATT, CDR2 SNEGSKA, per germline (reference sequence). This CDR3 contains 10 residues. The CDR3 DNA reads TGCATCACTGGGAACTATGGCTACACCTTC. Protein: CITGNYGYTF.

J is TRBJ1-4 and V is TRBV7-8; the D is unclear. V was clipped by 2 bases and J by 3 bases, with 10 bases between them. CDR3 size: 15 residues. Per the germline V gene, CDR1 is SGHVS and CDR2 is FQNEAQ. The CDR3 is CASSLPPAANEKLFF. CDR3 in DNA: TGTGCCAGCAGCTTACCCCCGGCGGCTAATGAAAAACTGTTTTTT. The complete variable domain, with remaining parts taken from reference TRBV7-8 and TRBJ1-4, reads GAGVSQSPRYKVAKRGQDVALRCDPISGHVSLFWYQQALGQGPEFLTYFQNEAQLDKSGLPSDRFFAERPEGSVSTLKIQRTQQEDSAVYLCASSLPPAANEKLFFGSGTQLSVL.

The chain combines TRBV24-1 with TRBJ2-2; 7 nucleotides agree with TRBD1. Trimming removed 10 bases from V and 6 bases from J; junction bases left unmatched: 1. CDR3 length: 11 residues. Per germline, CDR1 KGHDR and CDR2 SFDVKD. CDR3: CATGQSGELFF. CDR3 bases: TGTGCCACGGGACAGTCCGGGGAGCTGTTTTTT.

This sequence joins TRBV7-9 and TRBJ1-6; 7 nucleotides agree with TRBD1. This CDR3 contains 16 residues. Germline CDR1 and CDR2: SEHNR and FQNEAQ (reference sequence). The junction had 8 bases not matched to a gene; V was cut back by 2 bases and J by 7 bases. The CDR3 protein is CASSLSPGTANSPLHF. In nucleotides, the CDR3 is TGTGCCAGCAGCTTATCACCCGGGACAGCGAATTCACCCCTCCACTTT. Looking up the rest from reference TRBV7-9 and TRBJ1-6 gives the full variable domain: DTGVSQNPRHKITKRGQNVTFRCDPISEHNRLYWYRQTLGQGPEFLTYFQNEAQLEKSRLLSDRFSAERPKGSFSTLEIQRTEQGDSAMYLCASSLSPGTANSPLHFGNGTRLTVT.

This chain connects TRBV10-2 to TRBJ2-7; D tentatively fits TRBD1 or TRBD2 (6 bases each). V lost 10 bases and J 3 bases, leaving 19 bases between the germline ends. Germline values: CDR1 WSHSY, CDR2 SAAADI. CDR3 length equals 14 residues. The CDR3 is CATLRGTPNYEQYF. The DNA of the CDR3 is TGCGCCACCCTTAGGGGGACTCCCAACTACGAGCAGTACTTC.

CDR3 sequence (DNA): TGTGCCAGCAGTTACTTAAGCGGACTTCGGAATGAGCAGTTCTTC. Protein: CASSYLSGLRNEQFF. The chain combines TRBV6-2 or TRBV6-3 with TRBJ2-1; weak D call: TRBD2 (5 bases). Germline values: CDR1 MNHEY, CDR2 SVGEGT. Deletions cut 1 base from V and 7 bases from J, with 14 bases between. The CDR3 is 15 residues long.

A few counts support this clonotype. The gene calls are TRBV29-1 and TRBJ1-1; D gene ambiguous. The CDR3 totals 12 residues. Germline V gene sequence: CDR1 SQVTM, CDR2 ANQGSEA. Trimming stripped 3 bases from V and 4 bases from J, with 9 bases between. The CDR3 sequence is CSVEGIGTEAFF. In nucleotides, the CDR3 is TGCAGCGTTGAGGGTATTGGCACTGAAGCTTTCTTT.

This clonotype was detected many times. The chain links TRBV6-1 to TRBJ2-1, with 11 positions matching TRBD2. Unmatched junction bases numbered 10, after V lost 8 bases and J lost 7 bases. The germline CDR1 and CDR2 sequences are MNHNS and SASEGT. The CDR3 extends over 15 amino acids. In nucleotides, the CDR3 is TGTGCCAGCTCACCCTTAGCGGGAGGGCCTAATGAGCAGTTCTTC. It yields the protein CASSPLAGGPNEQFF.

Only a few counts were recorded for this clonotype. V usage is TRBV24-1 and J usage is TRBJ2-7; 12 bases line up with TRBD1. Looked up from germline, CDR1 is KGHDR and CDR2 is SFDVKD. V lost 7 bases to trimming and J lost 5 bases; unmatched junction nucleotides: 8. This CDR3 comprises 15 residues. The CDR3 bases are TGTGCCACCAGAACCCCCGGGACAGGGGGCGACGAGCAGTACGTC. Translation: CATRTPGTGGDEQYV.

This clonotype has more than one count but fewer than ten. V is TRBV12-3 or TRBV12-4 and J is TRBJ2-3, with 9 bases matching TRBD2. The CDR3 has 15 amino acids. V lost 3 bases, J lost 8 bases, and 9 bases stayed unmatched. The CDR3 sequence is CASSFLREGRGTQYF. Written as DNA, the CDR3 is TGTGCCAGCAGTTTTTTGCGGGAGGGCCGTGGTACGCAGTATTTT.

The V call is TRBV14, the J call TRBJ2-7; 9 bases are a match to TRBD1. J was trimmed by 1 base and V by 3 bases; bases with no gene match: 7. Per germline, CDR1 SGHDN and CDR2 FVKESK. The length of the CDR3 is 16 residues. CDR3 amino acids: CASSHGDREYSYEQYV. The CDR3 DNA is TGTGCCAGCAGCCATGGGGACAGGGAGTATTCCTACGAGCAGTACGTC.

This clonotype was seen many times. J is TRBJ1-2 and V is TRBV27; D might be TRBD1 (6 bases). This CDR3 is 13 amino acids long. CDR1 is MNHEY and CDR2 is SMNVEV in the germline V gene (reference sequence). Deletions cut 5 bases from V and 5 bases from J, with 12 bases between. The CDR3 region has the DNA TGTGCCAGCAGTCCCGGGACATTGTATGGCTACACCTTC. This gives the protein CASSPGTLYGYTF.

The table lists this clonotype with a few counts. The chain employs TRBV5-1 and TRBJ2-7, with 12 bases fitting TRBD2. CDR1 is SGHRS, CDR2 YFSETQ, per germline. The CDR3 sequence is 16 residues long. The V and J ends lost 3 bases and 1 base, in that order; junction bases with no gene match: 5. Here the CDR3 reads CASSSTSGSQSYEQYF. The CDR3 DNA reads as TGCGCCAGCAGCTCGACTAGCGGGAGCCAATCCTACGAGCAGTACTTC.

At least ten counts were recorded for this clonotype. The V gene is TRBV5-1, the J gene TRBJ2-7; 7 positions agree with TRBD2. CDR3 length: 13 amino acids. J lost 2 bases, V lost 3 bases, and 2 bases had no gene match. CDR1 and CDR2 (germline): SGHRS, YFSETQ. The CDR3 region is CASSSSGTYEQYF. The CDR3 DNA follows: TGCGCCAGCAGCTCCAGCGGGACCTACGAGCAGTACTTC.

This chain uses TRBV7-9 with TRBJ2-7; the match to TRBD2 covers 11 bases. CDR1 and CDR2 (germline): SEHNR, FQNEAQ (reference sequence). V lost 5 bases to trimming and J lost 4 bases; unmatched junction nucleotides: 7. The CDR3 is 15 residues long. The CDR3 protein is CASSGTSGSGYEQYF. The CDR3 bases are TGTGCCAGCAGCGGGACTAGCGGCAGTGGGTACGAGCAGTACTTC.

The chain has TRBV5-1 and TRBJ2-1; the D is unclear. V was shortened by 1 base and J by 4 bases, with 15 bases between the two germline ends. From germline, CDR1 is SGHRS and CDR2 YFSETQ. The CDR3 consists of 16 residues. CDR3 nucleotide sequence: TGCGCCAGCAGCTTGAGTGGTCCACGAGGATACAATGAGCAGTTCTTC. Protein sequence: CASSLSGPRGYNEQFF.

The chain employs TRBV5-1 and TRBJ1-5; 8 positions match TRBD1. The CDR3 is made up of 14 amino acids. In germline, CDR1 is SGHRS, CDR2 YFSETQ. The trim removed 0 bases at V and 7 bases at J, leaving 3 bases unmatched. DNA of the CDR3: TGCGCCAGCAGCTTGGAAACAGGGGGACAGCCCCAGCATTTT. Its protein product is CASSLETGGQPQHF.

This clonotype was seen many times. The chain has TRBV12-3 or TRBV12-4 and TRBJ2-1, with TRBD2 matching 9 bases. This CDR3 spans 15 amino acids. J gave up 5 bases and V 3 bases, and 5 bases lay outside the gene matches. CDR3 sequence: CASSFSGSRNNEQFF. CDR3 nucleotide sequence: TGTGCCAGCAGTTTTAGCGGGAGCCGTAACAATGAGCAGTTCTTC.

This chain links TRBV9 with TRBJ2-7, with 9 bases lining up with TRBD1. Germline V gene lookup returns CDR1 SGDLS and CDR2 YYNGEE. This CDR3 is built from 17 residues. V lost 0 bases, J lost 3 bases, and 10 bases stayed unmatched. The CDR3 sequence: CASSVALRDRDGYEQYV. Here the CDR3 DNA reads TGTGCCAGCAGCGTAGCCTTAAGGGACAGGGACGGCTACGAGCAGTACGTC.

The chain uses TRBV28 and TRBJ1-5; the D is unclear. The CDR3 consists of 13 residues. The germline V gene has CDR1 MDHEN and CDR2 SYDVKM. V was trimmed by 6 bases and J by 0 bases, leaving 6 bases between them. The CDR3 nucleotides read TGTGCCAGCAGGTACTATAGCAATCAGCCCCAGCATTTT. As protein: CASRYYSNQPQHF.